These T cell receptor beta chains were read from a single sample in a study of T cells in Graves' hyperthyroidism and ophthalmopathy. Using its own MiXCR run on the multiplex PCR reads, TCRdb lists one record per CDR3 protein. The table includes 700,000 or so distinct CDR3 sequences, 16% detected once. The material sequenced was blood. The receptors shown here come from a man between 18 and 35 years old with Graves' hyperthyroidism. Both conserved end residues are part of each CDR3. The D gene is left open where the match is weak. Clone size appears in some rows only: once, few, many, or a class for an expanded clone.

j_gene	v_gene	d_gene	abundance	CDR3nt	CDR3aa
TRBJ2-1	TRBV20-1	TRBD1	many	TGCAGTGCTGACAGGGATGGCAATGAGCAGTTCTTC	CSADRDGNEQFF
TRBJ2-7	TRBV6-1	TRBD1	NA	TGTGCCAGCCTAGGGTACCTAGGACAGGTCGGGGAGCAGTACTTC	CASLGYLGQVGEQYF
TRBJ2-1	TRBV20-1	NA	NA	TGCAGTGCTAGAGATACGACCGGGAGAAGTTCCTACAATGAGCAGTTCTTC	CSARDTTGRSSYNEQFF
TRBJ1-5	TRBV12-3/TRBV12-4	TRBD1	many	TGTGCCAGCAGCGCGACAGGGGGCAATCAGCCCCAGCATTTT	CASSATGGNQPQHF
TRBJ2-7	TRBV4-3	TRBD2	NA	TGCGCCAGCAGCCAAGACGCTACTAGCGGTGACTACGAGCAGTACTTC	CASSQDATSGDYEQYF
TRBJ1-2	TRBV19	TRBD1	NA	TGTGCCAGTCAGGGGGCAGGCAAATCACTTAATGGCTACACCTTC	CASQGAGKSLNGYTF
TRBJ1-3	TRBV20-1	NA	NA	TGCAGTGCTTTCGGACCCTCTGGAAACACCATATATTTT	CSAFGPSGNTIYF
TRBJ2-1	TRBV2	TRBD2	many	TGTGCCAGCAGTCTCCGGGGGGACAATGAGCAGTTCTTC	CASSLRGDNEQFF
TRBJ1-2	TRBV5-1	NA	NA	TGCGCCAGCACCCTCGGGGGAAACTATGGCTACACCTTC	CASTLGGNYGYTF
TRBJ1-1	TRBV7-9	NA	many	TGTGCCAGCAGCTTAGGATGGGCGAACACTGAAGCTTTCTTT	CASSLGWANTEAFF
TRBJ2-6	TRBV12-3/TRBV12-4	TRBD1	NA	TGTGCCAGCGGGCCGACAGGGGCTGGGGCCAACGTCCTGACTTTC	CASGPTGAGANVLTF
TRBJ2-7	TRBV6-1	TRBD1	many	TGTGCCAACGGACCGGGACAGGAAGGATCGGAGCAGTACTTC	CANGPGQEGSEQYF
TRBJ2-1	TRBV30	TRBD1	many	TGTGCCTGGAGTGTGCAACAGGGGGACAATGAGCAGTTCTTC	CAWSVQQGDNEQFF
TRBJ1-2	TRBV6-1	NA	many	TGTGCCAGCAGTGTAACAGGAGGAGCTAACTATGGCTACACCTTC	CASSVTGGANYGYTF
TRBJ2-7	TRBV9	NA	few	TGTGCCAGCAGCCTAGTGACCGGGCCTTTCTACGAGCAGTACTTC	CASSLVTGPFYEQYF
TRBJ2-7	TRBV18	TRBD2	few	TGTGCCAGCTCACCTACCGGGACTAGCGGATTCTACGAGCAGTACTTC	CASSPTGTSGFYEQYF
TRBJ2-7	TRBV18	TRBD2	many	TGTGCCTGCGGGACTAGCGGGATCGACGAGCAGTACTTC	CACGTSGIDEQYF
TRBJ2-2	TRBV12-3/TRBV12-4	NA	few	TGTGCCAGCATTCCAGGGTTGGCCGGGGAGCTGTTTTTT	CASIPGLAGELFF
TRBJ2-3	TRBV19	TRBD2	few	TGTGCCAGTAGAACTAGCGGGACCGTAGATACGCAGTATTTT	CASRTSGTVDTQYF
TRBJ2-7	TRBV6-2/TRBV6-3	NA	many	TGTGCCAGCAGTTACTCAGGCCATACGCTTTACAAGCAGTACTTC	CASSYSGHTLYKQYF
TRBJ2-2	TRBV2	TRBD2	many	TGTGCCAGCAGAGGACTAGCGGACACCGGGGAGCTGTTTTTT	CASRGLADTGELFF
TRBJ2-1	TRBV12-3/TRBV12-4	NA	many	TGTGCCAGCAGTCCGCCACCCGACAGCTACAATGAGCAGTTCTTC	CASSPPPDSYNEQFF
TRBJ2-5	TRBV28	TRBD2	many	TGTGCCAGCAGTTGGATGACGGGGGGAGAGACCCAGTACTTC	CASSWMTGGETQYF
TRBJ1-2	TRBV20-1	NA	NA	TGCAGTGCTAGAGATAGCGGCAGCCCCAACTATGGCTACACCTTC	CSARDSGSPNYGYTF
TRBJ2-7	TRBV27	NA	NA	TGTGCCACCCCTACCCCCCCCCCCGGGACAAAGCCCTACGAGCAGTACTTC	CATPTPPPGTKPYEQYF
TRBJ1-4	TRBV7-9	NA	NA	TGTGCCAGCAGCACGAAGGGGGGTCATGCAACTAATGAAAAACTGTTTTTT	CASSTKGGHATNEKLFF
TRBJ2-2	TRBV9	NA	NA	TGTGCCAGCAGCGTGTACCCCAAAAAATCGAACACCGGGGAGCTGTTTTTT	CASSVYPKKSNTGELFF
TRBJ2-7	TRBV12-3/TRBV12-4	NA	many	TGTGCCAGCAGTTTAGCGGGTCGGGGGACCTACGAGCAGTACTTC	CASSLAGRGTYEQYF
TRBJ2-1	TRBV6-1	NA	few	TGTGCCAGCGCCCTGGGACATTACAATGAGCAGTTCTTC	CASALGHYNEQFF
TRBJ1-1	TRBV10-2	TRBD1	NA	TGCGCCAGCAGTGAGGGACAGGTGAACACTGAAGCTTTCTTT	CASSEGQVNTEAFF
TRBJ2-7	TRBV12-5	TRBD1	many	TGTGCTAGTGGTTCCCGGGACAGGGGCGATTACGAGCAGTACTTC	CASGSRDRGDYEQYF
TRBJ2-1	TRBV28	TRBD2	many	TGTGCCAGCAGTTCGGGGGGTCCCACCTACAATGAGCAGTTCTTC	CASSSGGPTYNEQFF
TRBJ1-1	TRBV6-1	NA	NA	TGTGCCAGCAAAGCAGGGGTGAACACTGAAGCTTTCTTT	CASKAGVNTEAFF
TRBJ2-7	TRBV11-2	NA	many	TGTGCCAGCAGCTTAGAGGCCGCGGAGAACGAGCAGTACTTC	CASSLEAAENEQYF
TRBJ2-1	TRBV5-6	TRBD1	many	TGTGCCAGCAGCCTCGCGGGACAGGGATTGCGGAGCTCCTACAATGAGCAGTTCTTC	CASSLAGQGLRSSYNEQFF
TRBJ1-2	TRBV20-1	NA	NA	TGCAGTGCTAGACATGTCTATGGCTACACCTTC	CSARHVYGYTF
TRBJ1-1	TRBV6-1	NA	NA	TGTGCCAGCAGTGAAGTCTCCGTGAACACTGAAGCTTTCTTT	CASSEVSVNTEAFF
TRBJ1-3	TRBV18	NA	few	TGTGCCAGCTCACCAGGGATAGGCTCTGGAAACACCATATATTTT	CASSPGIGSGNTIYF
TRBJ1-4	TRBV7-9	TRBD1	NA	TGTGCCAGCAGCTACTCGACAGGGGGGAATGAAAAACTGTTTTTT	CASSYSTGGNEKLFF
TRBJ1-5	TRBV20-1	NA	few	TGCAGTGCTAGCTCGGGCGTCGGTCCCAATCAGCCCCAGCATTTT	CSASSGVGPNQPQHF
TRBJ2-3	TRBV7-9	TRBD2	NA	TGTGCCAGCACCGCAGCGGGAGGGCCGGGAGATACGCAGTATTTT	CASTAAGGPGDTQYF
TRBJ2-7	TRBV15	NA	many	TGTGCCACCAGCGGGACCAGCACCTACGAGCAGTACTTC	CATSGTSTYEQYF
TRBJ2-7	TRBV27	TRBD1	many	TGTGCCAGCAGTATAACAGGGGTTGGCTACGAGCAGTACTTC	CASSITGVGYEQYF
TRBJ1-1	TRBV28	NA	many	TGTGCCAGCAGTTTAGGAGGGGAAAGGGAAGCTTTCTTT	CASSLGGEREAFF
TRBJ2-7	TRBV7-9	TRBD1	many	TGTGCCAGCAGCGACCTCCCGGGACAGGGTTCCTACGAGCAGTACTTC	CASSDLPGQGSYEQYF
TRBJ1-1	TRBV29-1	NA	NA	TGCAGCGTTGATCGAGGGCCGGGGACTGAAGCTTTCTTT	CSVDRGPGTEAFF
TRBJ2-3	TRBV5-1	TRBD1	NA	TGCGCCAGCAGCACGCAGGGGACAGTCGGGGCAGATACGCAGTATTTT	CASSTQGTVGADTQYF
TRBJ2-2	TRBV12-3/TRBV12-4	NA	few	TGTGCCAGCAGCTCCCTTGGGCAGTCGAACACCGGGGAGCTGTTTTTT	CASSSLGQSNTGELFF